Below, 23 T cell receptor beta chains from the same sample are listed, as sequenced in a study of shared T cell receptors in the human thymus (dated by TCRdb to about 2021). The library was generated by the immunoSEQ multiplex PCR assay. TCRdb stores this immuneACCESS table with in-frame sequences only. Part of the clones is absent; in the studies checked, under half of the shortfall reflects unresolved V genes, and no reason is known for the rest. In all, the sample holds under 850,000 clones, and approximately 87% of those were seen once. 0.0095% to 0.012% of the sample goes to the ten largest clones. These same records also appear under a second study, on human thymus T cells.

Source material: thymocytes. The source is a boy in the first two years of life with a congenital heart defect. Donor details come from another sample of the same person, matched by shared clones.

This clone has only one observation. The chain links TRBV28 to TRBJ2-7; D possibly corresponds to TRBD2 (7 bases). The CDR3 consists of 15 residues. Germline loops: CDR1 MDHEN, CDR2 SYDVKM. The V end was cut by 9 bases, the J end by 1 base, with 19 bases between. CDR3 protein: CASTSKGGRSYEQYF. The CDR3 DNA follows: TGTGCCAGTACGTCAAAGGGGGGGCGATCCTACGAGCAGTACTTC.

This CDR3 is CASSPGLATYEQYF. CDR3 DNA sequence: TGTGCCAGCAGTCCGGGACTGGCGACATACGAGCAGTACTTC. The chain couples TRBV27 to TRBJ2-7; perhaps TRBD2 as D (6 bases). Trimming took 5 bases from V and 4 from J, leaving 15 bases between them. There are 14 residues in the CDR3. Germline-derived CDR1 and CDR2 are MNHEY and SMNVEV (reference sequence).

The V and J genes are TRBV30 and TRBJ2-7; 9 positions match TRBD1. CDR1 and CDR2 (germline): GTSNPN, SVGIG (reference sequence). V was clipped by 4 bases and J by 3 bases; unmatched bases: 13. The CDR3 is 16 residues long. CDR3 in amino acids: CAWTLWPGTGLYEQYF. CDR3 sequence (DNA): TGTGCCTGGACCCTGTGGCCCGGGACAGGGCTCTACGAGCAGTACTTC.

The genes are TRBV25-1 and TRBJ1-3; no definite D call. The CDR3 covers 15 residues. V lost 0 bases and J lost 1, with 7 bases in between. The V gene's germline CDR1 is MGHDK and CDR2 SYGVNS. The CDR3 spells CASSEYRRSGNTIYF. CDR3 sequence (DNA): TGTGCCAGCAGTGAATATAGGAGATCTGGAAACACCATATATTTT.

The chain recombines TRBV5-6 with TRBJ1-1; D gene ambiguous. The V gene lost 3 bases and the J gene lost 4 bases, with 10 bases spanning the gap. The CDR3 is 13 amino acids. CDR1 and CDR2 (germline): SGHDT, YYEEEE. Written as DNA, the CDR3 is TGTGCCAGCAGCTCTGGACTGTTCACTGAAGCTTTCTTT. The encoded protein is CASSSGLFTEAFF.

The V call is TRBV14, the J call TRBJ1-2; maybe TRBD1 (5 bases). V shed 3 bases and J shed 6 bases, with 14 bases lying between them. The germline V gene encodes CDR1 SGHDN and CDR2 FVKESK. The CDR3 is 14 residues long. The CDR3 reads CASSHLEGADGYTF. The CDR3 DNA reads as TGTGCCAGCAGCCACTTAGAAGGGGCGGATGGCTACACCTTC. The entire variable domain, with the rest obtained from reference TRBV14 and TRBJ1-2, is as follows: EAGVTQFPSHSVIEKGQTVTLRCDPISGHDNLYWYRRVMGKEIKFLLHFVKESKQDESGMPNNRFLAERTGGTYSTLKVQPAELEDSGVYFCASSHLEGADGYTFGSGTRLTVV.

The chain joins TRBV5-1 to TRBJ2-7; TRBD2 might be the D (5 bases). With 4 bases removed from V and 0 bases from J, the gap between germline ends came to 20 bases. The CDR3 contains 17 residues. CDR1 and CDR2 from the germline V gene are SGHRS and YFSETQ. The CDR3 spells CASSGLHTDSHSYEQYF. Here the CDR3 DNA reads TGCGCCAGCAGCGGATTGCACACGGACTCCCACTCCTACGAGCAGTACTTC.

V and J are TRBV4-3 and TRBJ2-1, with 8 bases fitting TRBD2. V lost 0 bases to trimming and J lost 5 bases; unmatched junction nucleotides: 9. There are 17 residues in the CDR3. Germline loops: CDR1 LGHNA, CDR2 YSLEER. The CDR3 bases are TGCGCCAGCAGCCAAGATTACACTAGCGGCCTCCACAATGAGCAGTTCTTC. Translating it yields CASSQDYTSGLHNEQFF.

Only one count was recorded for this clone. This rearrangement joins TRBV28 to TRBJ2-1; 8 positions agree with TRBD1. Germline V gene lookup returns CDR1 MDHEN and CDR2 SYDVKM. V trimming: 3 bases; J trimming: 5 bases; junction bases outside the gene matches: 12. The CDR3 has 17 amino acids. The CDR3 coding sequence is TGTGCCAGCAGTTTCCCCTCACTAGGACAGGGTGACAATGAGCAGTTCTTC. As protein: CASSFPSLGQGDNEQFF. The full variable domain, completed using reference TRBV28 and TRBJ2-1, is DVKVTQSSRYLVKRTGEKVFLECVQDMDHENMFWYRQDPGLGLRLIYFSYDVKMKEKGDIPEGYSVSREKKERFSLILESASTNQTSMYLCASSFPSLGQGDNEQFFGPGTRLTVL.

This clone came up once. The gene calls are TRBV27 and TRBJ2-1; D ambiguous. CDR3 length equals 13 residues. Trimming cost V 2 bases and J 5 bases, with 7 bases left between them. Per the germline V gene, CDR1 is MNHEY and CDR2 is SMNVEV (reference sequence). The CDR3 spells CASSLRADNEQFF. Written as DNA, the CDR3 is TGTGCCAGCAGTTTAAGAGCTGACAATGAGCAGTTCTTC.

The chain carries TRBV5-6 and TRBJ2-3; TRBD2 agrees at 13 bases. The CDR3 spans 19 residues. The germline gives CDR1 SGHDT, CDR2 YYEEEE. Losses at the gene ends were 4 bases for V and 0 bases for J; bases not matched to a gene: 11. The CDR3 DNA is TGTGCCAGCAGCCCAACCGGGACTAGCGGGGTTTCTAGCACAGATACGCAGTATTTT. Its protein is CASSPTGTSGVSSTDTQYF.

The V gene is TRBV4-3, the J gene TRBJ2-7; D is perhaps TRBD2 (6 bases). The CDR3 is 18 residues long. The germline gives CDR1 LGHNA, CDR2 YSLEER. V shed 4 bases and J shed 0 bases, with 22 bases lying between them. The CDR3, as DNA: TGCGCCAGCAGCCTCTGGGTACTCGTCGGCGGGGCCTCCTACGAGCAGTACTTC. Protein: CASSLWVLVGGASYEQYF.

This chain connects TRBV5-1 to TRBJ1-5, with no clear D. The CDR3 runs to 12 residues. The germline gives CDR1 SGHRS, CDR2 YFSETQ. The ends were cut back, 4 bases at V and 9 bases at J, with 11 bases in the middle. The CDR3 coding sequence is TGCGCCAGCAGCACCGGGCGGGGGCCCCAGCATTTT. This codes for CASSTGRGPQHF.

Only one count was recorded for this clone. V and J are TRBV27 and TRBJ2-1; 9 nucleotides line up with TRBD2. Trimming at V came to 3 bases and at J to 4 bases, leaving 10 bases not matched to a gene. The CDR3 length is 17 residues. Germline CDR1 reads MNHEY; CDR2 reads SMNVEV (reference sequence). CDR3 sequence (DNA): TGTGCCAGCAGTTTGGGGGGCGGGAGGGACTCGTACAATGAGCAGTTCTTC. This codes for CASSLGGGRDSYNEQFF.

The CDR3 nucleotides are TGTGCCAGCAGTTTATACGGGGTACAGCCCCAGCATTTT. This codes for CASSLYGVQPQHF. The V and J genes are TRBV27 and TRBJ1-5; D is unclear. The CDR3 spans 13 residues. CDR1 is MNHEY and CDR2 is SMNVEV in the germline V gene (reference sequence). Deletions cut 1 base from V and 7 bases from J, with 8 bases between.

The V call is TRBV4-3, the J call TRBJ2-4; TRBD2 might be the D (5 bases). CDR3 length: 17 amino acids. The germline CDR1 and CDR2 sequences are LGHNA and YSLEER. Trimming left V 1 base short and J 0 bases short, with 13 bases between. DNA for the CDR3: TGCGCCAGCAGCCAAGCGGTGACGGGAACAGCCAAAAACATTCAGTACTTC. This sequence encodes CASSQAVTGTAKNIQYF.

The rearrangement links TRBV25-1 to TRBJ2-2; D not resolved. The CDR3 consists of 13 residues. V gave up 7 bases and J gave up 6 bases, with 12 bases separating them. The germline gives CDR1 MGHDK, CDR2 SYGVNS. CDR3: CASTGPLSGELFF. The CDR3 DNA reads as TGTGCCAGCACAGGCCCGCTCTCCGGGGAGCTGTTTTTT.

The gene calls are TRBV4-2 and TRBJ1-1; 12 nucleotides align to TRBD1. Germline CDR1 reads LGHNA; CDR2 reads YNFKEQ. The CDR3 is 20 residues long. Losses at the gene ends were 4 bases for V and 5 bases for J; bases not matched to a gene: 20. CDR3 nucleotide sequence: TGTGCCAGCAGCCTGAAAATTCCCCGGGACAGGGGGCCTCAGAGGACTGAAGCTTTCTTT. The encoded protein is CASSLKIPRDRGPQRTEAFF.

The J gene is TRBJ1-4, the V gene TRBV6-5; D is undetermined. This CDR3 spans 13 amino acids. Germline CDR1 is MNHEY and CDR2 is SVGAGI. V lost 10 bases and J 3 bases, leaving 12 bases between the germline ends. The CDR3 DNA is TGTGCCACTCAGACGGGTGCTAATGAAAAACTGTTTTTT. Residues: CATQTGANEKLFF.

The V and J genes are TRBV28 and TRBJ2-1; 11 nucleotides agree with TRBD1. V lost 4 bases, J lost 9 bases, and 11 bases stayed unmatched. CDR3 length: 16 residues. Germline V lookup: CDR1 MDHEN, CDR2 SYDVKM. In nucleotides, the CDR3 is TGTGCCAGCAGTTGTACCCGGGACAGGGGGAAGGTTGAGCAGTTCTTC. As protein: CASSCTRDRGKVEQFF.

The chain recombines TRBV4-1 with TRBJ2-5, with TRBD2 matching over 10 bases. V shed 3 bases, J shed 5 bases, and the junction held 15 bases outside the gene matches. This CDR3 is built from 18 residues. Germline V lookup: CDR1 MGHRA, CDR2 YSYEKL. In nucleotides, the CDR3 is TGCGCCAGCAGCCAGGGCGAGACTAGCGGGCCCGGGGGGGAGACCCAGTACTTC. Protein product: CASSQGETSGPGGETQYF.

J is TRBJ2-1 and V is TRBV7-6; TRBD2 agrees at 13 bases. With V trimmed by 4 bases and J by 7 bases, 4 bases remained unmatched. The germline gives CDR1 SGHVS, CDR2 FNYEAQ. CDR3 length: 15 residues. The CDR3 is CASSSGTSGINEQFF. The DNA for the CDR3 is TGTGCCAGCAGCTCCGGGACTAGCGGGATTAATGAGCAGTTCTTC.

In DNA form, the CDR3 reads TGTGCCAGCAGTCTAAAGGGACAAGGCCTCTCTGGAAACACCATATATTTT. Protein product: CASSLKGQGLSGNTIYF. V usage is TRBV28 and J usage is TRBJ1-3; TRBD1 might be the D (6 bases). The germline gives CDR1 MDHEN, CDR2 SYDVKM. The V and J ends lost 5 bases and 0 bases respectively, with 17 bases between them. CDR3 length: 17 amino acids. The entire variable domain, with the rest obtained from reference TRBV28 and TRBJ1-3, is as follows: DVKVTQSSRYLVKRTGEKVFLECVQDMDHENMFWYRQDPGLGLRLIYFSYDVKMKEKGDIPEGYSVSREKKERFSLILESASTNQTSMYLCASSLKGQGLSGNTIYFGEGSWLTVV.